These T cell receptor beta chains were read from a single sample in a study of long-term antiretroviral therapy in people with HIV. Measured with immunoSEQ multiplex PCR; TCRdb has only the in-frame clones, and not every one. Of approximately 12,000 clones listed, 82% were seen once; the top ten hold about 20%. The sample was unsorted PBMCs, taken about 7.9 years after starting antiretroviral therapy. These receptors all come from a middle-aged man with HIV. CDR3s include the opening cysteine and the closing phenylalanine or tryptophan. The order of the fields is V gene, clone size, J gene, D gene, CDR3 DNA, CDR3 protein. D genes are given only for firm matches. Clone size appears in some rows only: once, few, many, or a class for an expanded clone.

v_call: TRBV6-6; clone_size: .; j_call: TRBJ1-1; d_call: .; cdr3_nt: TGTGCCAGCAGCGGACAGTTGAACACTGAAGCTTTCTTT; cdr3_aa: CASSGQLNTEAFF
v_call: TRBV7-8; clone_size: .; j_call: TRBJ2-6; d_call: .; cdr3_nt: TGTGCCAGCAGCTCACAGGAGTCTGGGGCCAACGTCCTGACTTTC; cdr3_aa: CASSSQESGANVLTF
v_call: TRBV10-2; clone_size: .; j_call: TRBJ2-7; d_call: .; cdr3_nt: TGCGCCAGCAGTGAGTCCCCAGACTTGTACGAGCAGTACTTC; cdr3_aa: CASSESPDLYEQYF
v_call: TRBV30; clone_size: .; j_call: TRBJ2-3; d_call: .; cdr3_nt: TGTGCCTGGAGTGGTAAGGTCGGCGGGACAGATACGCAGTATTTT; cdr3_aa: CAWSGKVGGTDTQYF
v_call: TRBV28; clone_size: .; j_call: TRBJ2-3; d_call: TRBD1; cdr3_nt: TGTGCCAGCAGTTTATCTGACAGGGGTATAGAGGATACGCAGTATTTT; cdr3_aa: CASSLSDRGIEDTQYF
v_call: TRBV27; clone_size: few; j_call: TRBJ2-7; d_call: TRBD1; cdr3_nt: TGTGCCAGCAGTTATACAGGGGTTCACGAGCAGTACTTC; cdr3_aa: CASSYTGVHEQYF
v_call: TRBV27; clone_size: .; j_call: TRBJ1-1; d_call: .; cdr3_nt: TGTGCCAGCAGCCCCGGGGGGGCAACTGAAGCTTTCTTT; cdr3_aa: CASSPGGATEAFF
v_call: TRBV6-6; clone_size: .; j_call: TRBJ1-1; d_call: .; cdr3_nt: TGTGCCAGCAGCCACAGGGTGCTGAACACTGAAGCTTTCTTT; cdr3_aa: CASSHRVLNTEAFF
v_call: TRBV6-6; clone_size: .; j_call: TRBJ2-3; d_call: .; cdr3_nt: TGTGCCAGCGGGACGTTAGAGGGCACAGATACGCAGTATTTT; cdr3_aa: CASGTLEGTDTQYF
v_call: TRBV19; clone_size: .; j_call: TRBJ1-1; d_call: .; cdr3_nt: TGTGCCAGTAGTATCATCCAGGGATTAAACACTGAAGCTTTCTTT; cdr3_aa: CASSIIQGLNTEAFF
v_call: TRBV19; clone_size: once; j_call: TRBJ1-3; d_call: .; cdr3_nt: TGTGCCAGTAGTATGTCATCCGGAAACACCATATATTTT; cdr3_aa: CASSMSSGNTIYF
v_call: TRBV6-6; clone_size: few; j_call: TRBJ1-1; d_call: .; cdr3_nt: TGTGCCAGCAGTTACAGGCAGAACACTGAAGCTTTCTTT; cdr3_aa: CASSYRQNTEAFF
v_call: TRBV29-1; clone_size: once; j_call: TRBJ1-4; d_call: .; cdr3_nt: TGCAGCGCCGGGGGCCCAGGAGGGTTGAACGAAAAACTGTTTTTT; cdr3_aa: CSAGGPGGLNEKLFF
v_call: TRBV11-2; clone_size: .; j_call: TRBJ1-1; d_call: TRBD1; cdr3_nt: TGTGCCAGCAGCTTGTACGGACAGGGGATGAACACTGAAGCTTTCTTT; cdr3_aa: CASSLYGQGMNTEAFF
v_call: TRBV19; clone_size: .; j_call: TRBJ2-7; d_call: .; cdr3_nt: TGTGCCAGTAGCAACGGTGGCGAGCAGTACTTC; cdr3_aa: CASSNGGEQYF
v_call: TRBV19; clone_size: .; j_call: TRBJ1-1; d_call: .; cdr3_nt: TGTGCCAGTAGTATAGGTCTTCCCACTGAAGCTTTCTTT; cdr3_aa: CASSIGLPTEAFF
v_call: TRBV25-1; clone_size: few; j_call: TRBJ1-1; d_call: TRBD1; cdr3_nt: TGTGCCAGCAGTGAATACGACAGGGGTACTGAAGCTTTCTTT; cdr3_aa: CASSEYDRGTEAFF
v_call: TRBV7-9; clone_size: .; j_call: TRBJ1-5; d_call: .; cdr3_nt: TGTGCCAGCAGCTTAGCTACACATAATAGCAATCAGCCCCAGCATTTT; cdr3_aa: CASSLATHNSNQPQHF
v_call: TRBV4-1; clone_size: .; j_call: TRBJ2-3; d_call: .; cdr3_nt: TGCGCCAGCAGCCAAGAGGGGAGCGGTACCACAGATACGCAGTATTTT; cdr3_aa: CASSQEGSGTTDTQYF
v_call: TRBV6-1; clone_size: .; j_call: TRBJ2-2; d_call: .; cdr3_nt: TGTGCCAGCAGCTTGGGGTCTTACACCGGGGAGCTGTTTTTT; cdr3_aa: CASSLGSYTGELFF
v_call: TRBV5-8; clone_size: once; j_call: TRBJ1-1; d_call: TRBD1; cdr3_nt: TGTGCCAGCAGCTACAGGGGTACTGAAGCTTTCTTT; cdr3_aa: CASSYRGTEAFF
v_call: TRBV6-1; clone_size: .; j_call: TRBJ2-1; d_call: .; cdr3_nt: TGTGCCAGCTCGTGGGCGAGCAATGAGCAGTTCTTC; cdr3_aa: CASSWASNEQFF
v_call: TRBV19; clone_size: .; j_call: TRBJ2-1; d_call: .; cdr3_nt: TGTGCCAGTAGTATAGCCCTAGCTGGTTCGTACAATGAGCAGTTCTTC; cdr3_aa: CASSIALAGSYNEQFF
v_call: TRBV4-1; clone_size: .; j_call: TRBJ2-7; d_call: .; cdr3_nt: TGCGCCAGCAGCCAAGAGCGGTCGACAGCAATTTACGAGCAGTACTTC; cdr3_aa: CASSQERSTAIYEQYF
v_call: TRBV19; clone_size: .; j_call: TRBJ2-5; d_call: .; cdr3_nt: TGTGCCAGTAGTATTCCAGGGTACCAAGAGACCCAGTACTTC; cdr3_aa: CASSIPGYQETQYF
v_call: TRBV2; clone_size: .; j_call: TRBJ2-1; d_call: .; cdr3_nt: TGTGCCAGTTCAGCCCCCGGGACACATAATGAGCAGTTCTTC; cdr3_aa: CASSAPGTHNEQFF
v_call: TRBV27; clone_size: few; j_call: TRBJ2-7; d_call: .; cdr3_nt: TGTGCCAGCAGTGGGGACTCGGGGGCCTACGAGCAGTACTTC; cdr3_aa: CASSGDSGAYEQYF
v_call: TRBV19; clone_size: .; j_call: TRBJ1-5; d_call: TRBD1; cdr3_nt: TGTGCCAGTACCGCACTCCATGGGACAGGGGGACAGCCCCAGCATTTT; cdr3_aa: CASTALHGTGGQPQHF
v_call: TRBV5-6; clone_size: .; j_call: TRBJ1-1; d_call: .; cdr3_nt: TGTGCCAGCAGCTTGGAGCAGGGTGACACTGAAGCTTTCTTT; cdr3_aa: CASSLEQGDTEAFF
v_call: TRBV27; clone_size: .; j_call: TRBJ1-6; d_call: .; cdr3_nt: TGTGCCAGCAAAACCCACAGGTCGCTACGGTCACCCCTCCACTTT; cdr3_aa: CASKTHRSLRSPLHF
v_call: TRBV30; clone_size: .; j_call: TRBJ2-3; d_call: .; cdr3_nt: TGTGCCTGGAGCCCACCACCGGTCACAGATACGCAGTATTTT; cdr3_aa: CAWSPPPVTDTQYF
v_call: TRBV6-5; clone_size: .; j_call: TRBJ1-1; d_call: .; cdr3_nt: TGTGCCAGCAGTTACTCGGAGACAGATTACACTGAAGCTTTCTTT; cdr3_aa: CASSYSETDYTEAFF
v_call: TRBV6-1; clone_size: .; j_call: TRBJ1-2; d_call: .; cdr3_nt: TGTGCCAGCAGTGAATCCTGGTCGGTGCGCGGCTACACCTTC; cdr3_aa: CASSESWSVRGYTF
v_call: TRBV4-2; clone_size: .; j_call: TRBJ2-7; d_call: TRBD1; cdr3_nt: TGTGCCAGCAGCCATGCCACCCGGACAGGGGGCGTGGACGAGCAGTACTTC; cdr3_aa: CASSHATRTGGVDEQYF
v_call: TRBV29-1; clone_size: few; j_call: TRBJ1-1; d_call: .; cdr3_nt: TGCAGCGTCTCCCCCGGGGCATCTGGGAACACTGAAGCTTTCTTT; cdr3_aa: CSVSPGASGNTEAFF
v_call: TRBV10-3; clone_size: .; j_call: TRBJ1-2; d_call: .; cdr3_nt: TGTGCCATATCGTCTAACTATGGCTACACCTTC; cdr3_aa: CAISSNYGYTF
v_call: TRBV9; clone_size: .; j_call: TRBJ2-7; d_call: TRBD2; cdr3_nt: TGTGCCAGCAGCCCAGTGGGACGAATAGGCGGGGGGCCTCCCTACGAGCAGTACTTC; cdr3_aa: CASSPVGRIGGGPPYEQYF
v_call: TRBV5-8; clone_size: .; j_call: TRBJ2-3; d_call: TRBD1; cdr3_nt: TGTGCCAGCAGCACCGGACAGGGGCCCACAGATACGCAGTATTTT; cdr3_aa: CASSTGQGPTDTQYF
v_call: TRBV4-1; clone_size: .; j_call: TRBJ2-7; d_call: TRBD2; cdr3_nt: TGCGCCAGCAGCCTCGGGACTAGCGGGGGGGACGAGCAGTACTTC; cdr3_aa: CASSLGTSGGDEQYF
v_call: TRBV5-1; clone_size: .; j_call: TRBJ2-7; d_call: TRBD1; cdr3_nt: TGCGCCAGCAGCTTGGAAGGACAGGGCGATCTCTACGAGCAGTACTTC; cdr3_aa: CASSLEGQGDLYEQYF
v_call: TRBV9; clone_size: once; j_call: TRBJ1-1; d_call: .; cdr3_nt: TGTGCCAGCAGCGAAATATCAGGGACTATGAACACTGAAGCTTTCTTT; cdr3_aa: CASSEISGTMNTEAFF
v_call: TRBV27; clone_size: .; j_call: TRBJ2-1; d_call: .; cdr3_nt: TGTGCCAGCAGTTTGACTGATACCTACAATGAGCAGTTCTTC; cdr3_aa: CASSLTDTYNEQFF
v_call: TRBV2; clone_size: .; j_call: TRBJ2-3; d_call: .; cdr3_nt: TGTGCCAGCTTTACGGATACGCAGTATTTT; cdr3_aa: CASFTDTQYF
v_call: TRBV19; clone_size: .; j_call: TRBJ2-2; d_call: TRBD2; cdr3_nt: TGTGCCAGTAAAGAACTAGCGGGGTCTATCGGGGAGCTGTTTTTT; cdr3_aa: CASKELAGSIGELFF
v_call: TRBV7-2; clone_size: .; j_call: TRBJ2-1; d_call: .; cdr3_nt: TGTGCCAGCAGCTTAGGGGCTATCAATGAGCAGTTCTTC; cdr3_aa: CASSLGAINEQFF
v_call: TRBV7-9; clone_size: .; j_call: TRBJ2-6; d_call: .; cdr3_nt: TGTGCCAGCAGCTTAGGCGGATGGAGCTCTGGGGCCAACGTCCTGACTTTC; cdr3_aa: CASSLGGWSSGANVLTF
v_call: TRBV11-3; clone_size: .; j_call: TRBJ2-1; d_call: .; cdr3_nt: TGTGCCAGCAGCCCGGGACACTCAATGGGCAATGAGCAGTTCTTC; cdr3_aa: CASSPGHSMGNEQFF
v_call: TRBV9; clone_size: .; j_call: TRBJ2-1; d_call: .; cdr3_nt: TGTGCCAGCAGCGTAGACCTTTTCTCCTACAATGAGCAGTTCTTC; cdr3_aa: CASSVDLFSYNEQFF
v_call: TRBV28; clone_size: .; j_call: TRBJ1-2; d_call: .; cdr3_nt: TGTGCCAGCAGTTTAGACAGATATGGCTACACCTTC; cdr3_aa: CASSLDRYGYTF
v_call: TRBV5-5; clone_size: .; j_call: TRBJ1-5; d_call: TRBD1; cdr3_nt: TGTGCCAGCAGCTTGTCCCCTTTGGGGACAGGGGATCAGCCCCAGCATTTT; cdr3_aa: CASSLSPLGTGDQPQHF
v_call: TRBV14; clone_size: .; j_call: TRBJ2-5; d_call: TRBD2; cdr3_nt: TGTGCCAGCAGCCTAAGGACTAGCAGCCCGGAGACCCAGTACTTC; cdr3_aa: CASSLRTSSPETQYF
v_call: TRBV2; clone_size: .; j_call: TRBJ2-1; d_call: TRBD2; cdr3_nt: TGTGCCAGCAGTGAAGGGCTAGCGGGGAGAGAGCAGTTCTTC; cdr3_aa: CASSEGLAGREQFF
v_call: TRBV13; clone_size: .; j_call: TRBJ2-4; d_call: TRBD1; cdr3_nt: TGTGCCAGCAGCGGCGACAGGGTCGGGGACAAAAACATTCAGTACTTC; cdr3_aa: CASSGDRVGDKNIQYF
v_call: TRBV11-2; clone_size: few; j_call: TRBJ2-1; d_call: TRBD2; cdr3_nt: TGTGCCAGCAGCTTTAGCGGGGGGTTCTACAATGAGCAGTTCTTC; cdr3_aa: CASSFSGGFYNEQFF
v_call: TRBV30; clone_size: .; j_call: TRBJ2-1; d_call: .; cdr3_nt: TGTGCCTGGAGTTTCTCGGGGATCCATGAGCAGTTCTTC; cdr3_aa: CAWSFSGIHEQFF